These 25 T cell receptor beta chains share one sample of origin, sequenced in a study of beta chain features in type 1 diabetes. Expressed TCRB transcripts were sequenced because the entire RNA isolate underwent reverse transcription. Repertoires were generated with immunoSEQ multiplex PCR, while TCRdb's copy carries only in-frame clones and drops some. Here the sample spans 130,000 or so clones, about 9.2% being singletons. Sequencing was done on a sample of central memory CD4+ T cells from blood. Receptors originate from a man aged 18 to 29 in good health.

The chain recombines TRBV5-6 with TRBJ2-5, with D perhaps TRBD1 (5 bases). The CDR3 consists of 16 residues. Trimming pared 1 base from V and 4 bases from J, leaving 17 bases between. The germline V gene encodes CDR1 SGHDT and CDR2 YYEEEE. CDR3 in amino acids: CASSLRGGWGGETQYF. Here the CDR3 DNA reads TGTGCCAGCAGCTTGAGGGGCGGTTGGGGTGGAGAGACCCAGTACTTC.

This clone appeared a few times. This chain uses TRBV7-9 with TRBJ2-7, with 7 bases aligning to TRBD1. Germline V gene data show CDR1 as SEHNR and CDR2 as FQNEAQ (reference sequence). This CDR3 has 14 residues. The V gene end was trimmed by 5 bases and the J gene end by 5 bases; junction bases not matched to a gene: 9. The CDR3 nucleotides are TGTGCCAGCAGCCCTGACAGGGTTACCGACGAGCAGTACTTC. Protein product: CASSPDRVTDEQYF.

The chain recombines TRBV4-1 with TRBJ2-3; 7 bases fit TRBD1. There are 17 residues in the CDR3. V was pared by 0 bases and J by 2 bases, with 8 bases of the junction left unmatched. Germline V gene data show CDR1 as MGHRA and CDR2 as YSYEKL. CDR3 protein: CASSQELTGDPTDTQYF. The CDR3 DNA follows: TGCGCCAGCAGCCAAGAATTAACAGGGGACCCCACAGATACGCAGTATTTT.

This rearrangement joins TRBV2 to TRBJ2-7; no reliable D call. The V gene's germline CDR1 is SNHLY and CDR2 FYNNEI. CDR3 length: 14 residues. Trimming stripped 4 bases from V and 0 bases from J, with 10 bases between. For the CDR3, the DNA is TGTGCCAGCAGTGGGCCAGACAACTCCTACGAGCAGTACTTC. Translation: CASSGPDNSYEQYF.

This rearrangement joins TRBV11-1 to TRBJ2-2; TRBD1 is a possible D gene (6 bases). This CDR3 spans 16 amino acids. CDR1 and CDR2 from the germline V gene are SGHAT and FQDESV (reference sequence). Deletions cut 1 base from V and 4 bases from J, with 13 bases between. CDR3 coding DNA: TGTGCCAGCAGCTTAGGACAGGCCTCTTCCACCGGGGAGCTGTTTTTT. This translates into CASSLGQASSTGELFF.

The V and J genes are TRBV2 and TRBJ2-1; D is undetermined. The V gene's germline CDR1 is SNHLY and CDR2 FYNNEI. The CDR3 loop spans 14 amino acids. Trimming took 8 bases from V and 8 from J, leaving 19 bases between them. The CDR3: CASGSPEVKYEQFF. In DNA, the CDR3 is TGTGCCAGCGGGTCCCCCGAGGTAAAGTATGAGCAGTTCTTC.

The V and J genes are TRBV7-9 and TRBJ1-1; maybe TRBD1 (5 bases). The CDR3 loop spans 13 amino acids. Per the germline V gene, CDR1 is SEHNR and CDR2 is FQNEAQ (reference sequence). The germline V and J ends were trimmed by 5 bases and 6 bases, with 13 bases remaining between them. For the CDR3, the DNA is TGTGCCAGCAGCCCCGGGGGAACGGCTGAAGCTTTCTTT. Amino acids: CASSPGGTAEAFF.

CDR3 protein: CASSRGGGGETQYF. The CDR3 region has the DNA TGTGCCAGCAGCCGGGGGGGCGGAGGAGAGACCCAGTACTTC. The V call is TRBV4-2, the J call TRBJ2-7, with D tentatively TRBD2 (7 bases). The J call may be in error: the DNA end matches TRBJ2-5 better. Germline V CDR1 and CDR2: LGHNA, YNFKEQ. This CDR3 is 14 amino acids long.

This clone was detected a few times. The gene calls are TRBV7-2 and TRBJ2-2; TRBD2 matches 10 bases. CDR1 is SGHTA, CDR2 FQGNSA, per germline. The CDR3 sequence is 17 residues long. V was clipped by 4 bases and J by 1 base; unmatched bases: 6. Written as DNA, the CDR3 is TGTGCCAGCAGCTCCTCCCGACTAGCGGGGAACACCGGGGAGCTGTTTTTT. Its translation: CASSSSRLAGNTGELFF.

The chain has TRBV10-3 and TRBJ2-1; 12 bases agree with TRBD2. V shed 1 base and J 6 bases; nucleotides not matched to a gene: 4. In germline, CDR1 is ENHRY, CDR2 SYGVKD. The CDR3 is 16 residues long. Here the CDR3 reads CAISEWTSGEANEQFF. For the CDR3, the DNA is TGTGCCATCAGTGAGTGGACTAGCGGGGAAGCCAATGAGCAGTTCTTC.

This clone was seen more than once but under ten times. The chain recombines TRBV7-2 with TRBJ2-7, with a tentative D call TRBD2 (5 bases). V was clipped by 2 bases and J by 3 bases, with 14 bases between them. Germline V lookup: CDR1 SGHTA, CDR2 FQGNSA. The CDR3 runs 15 residues. CDR3 region: CASSLNGVGHYEQYF. CDR3 sequence (DNA): TGTGCCAGCAGCTTAAACGGGGTAGGGCACTACGAGCAGTACTTC.

This clone was picked up a small number of times. V usage is TRBV7-9 and J usage is TRBJ2-2, with a tentative D call TRBD2 (6 bases). Germline V gene data show CDR1 as SEHNR and CDR2 as FQNEAQ (reference sequence). CDR3 length equals 15 residues. V was shortened by 2 bases and J by 7 bases, with 14 bases between the two germline ends. CDR3 sequence (DNA): TGTGCCAGCAGCTTAATTGGCGGGACCGGCGGGGAGCTGTTTTTT. The encoded protein is CASSLIGGTGGELFF.

This clone was seen more than once but under ten times. The chain joins TRBV2 to TRBJ1-5; 7 bases agree with TRBD1. Trimming cost V 6 bases and J 1 base; bases outside gene matches: 6. Looked up from germline, CDR1 is SNHLY and CDR2 is FYNNEI. The length of the CDR3 is 15 residues. Written as DNA, the CDR3 is TGTGCCAGCAGGGCCGGGACAGCGAGCAATCAGCCCCAGCATTTT. Residues: CASRAGTASNQPQHF.

This clone was seen only a few times. The chain carries TRBV7-6 and TRBJ2-1, with TRBD1 identical over 9 bases. V was pared by 1 base and J by 6 bases, with 4 bases of the junction left unmatched. Germline V gene data show CDR1 as SGHVS and CDR2 as FNYEAQ. The CDR3 runs 15 residues. This CDR3 reads CASSLDGTGINEQFF. Written as DNA, the CDR3 is TGTGCCAGCAGCTTAGACGGGACAGGGATCAATGAGCAGTTCTTC.

The table lists this clone with a few counts. This sequence joins TRBV7-3 and TRBJ1-5; 8 bases map to TRBD1. The CDR3 is 13 amino acids. Germline CDR1 SGHTA, CDR2 FQGTGA. V shed 5 bases, J shed 5 bases, and the junction held 2 bases outside the gene matches. CDR3 in DNA: TGTGCCAGCAGCCCGGGACAGGATCAGCCCCAGCATTTT. It specifies CASSPGQDQPQHF.

V and J are TRBV5-1 and TRBJ2-3; D gene ambiguous. Per the germline V gene, CDR1 is SGHRS and CDR2 is YFSETQ. Trimming shortened V by 0 bases and J by 1 base, and 9 bases separated the two germline ends. The CDR3 length is 15 residues. The CDR3 bases are TGCGCCAGCAGCTTGGACAGTGTTGGCACAGATACGCAGTATTTT. Translation: CASSLDSVGTDTQYF.

The chain uses TRBV29-1 and TRBJ1-2; the match to TRBD1 covers 11 bases. V dropped 0 bases and J dropped 8; count of bases not matched to a gene: 14. CDR1 SQVTM and CDR2 ANQGSEA come from the germline V gene. The CDR3 loop spans 17 amino acids. This CDR3 is CSVEDLQRTGGSEGYTF. DNA for the CDR3: TGCAGCGTTGAAGATCTACAACGGACAGGGGGCAGCGAGGGCTACACCTTC.

This chain joins TRBV4-3 and TRBJ1-5, with D tentatively TRBD1 (5 bases). The V end lost 0 bases, the J end lost 4 bases, and 16 bases lay between the germline ends. The germline V gene has CDR1 LGHNA and CDR2 YSLEER. The CDR3 totals 17 residues. CDR3 in DNA: TGCGCCAGCAGCCAAGATCTGTCGGGGGGTCCTAATCAGCCCCAGCATTTT. The encoded protein is CASSQDLSGGPNQPQHF.

The chain carries TRBV11-1 and TRBJ2-2, with D perhaps TRBD1 (5 bases). The V gene's germline CDR1 is SGHAT and CDR2 FQDESV (reference sequence). V was trimmed by 5 bases and J by 2 bases, leaving 15 bases between them. The CDR3 runs to 16 residues. The CDR3 nucleotides read TGTGCCAGCAGCCCAATGGGAAGGGGCAACACCGGGGAGCTGTTTTTT. Translated: CASSPMGRGNTGELFF. The full variable domain, rest sourced from reference TRBV11-1 and TRBJ2-2, is EAEVAQSPRYKITEKSQAVAFWCDPISGHATLYWYRQILGQGPELLVQFQDESVVDDSQLPKDRFSAERLKGVDSTLKIQPAELGDSAMYLCASSPMGRGNTGELFFGEGSRLTVL.

This clone was recorded a few times. The chain combines TRBV7-2 with TRBJ2-5, with 7 bases matching TRBD2. The germline CDR1 and CDR2 sequences are SGHTA and FQGNSA. This CDR3 has 13 residues. The V gene end was trimmed by 4 bases and the J gene end by 6 bases; junction bases not matched to a gene: 5. CDR3 sequence (DNA): TGTGCCAGCAGCTCCGGGACTAAAAAGACCCAGTACTTC. It encodes CASSSGTKKTQYF.

This clone was observed a handful of times. V gene TRBV4-3 combines with J gene TRBJ2-2; 9 bases line up with TRBD1. V lost 4 bases, J lost 3 bases, and 3 bases stayed unmatched. From germline, CDR1 is LGHNA and CDR2 YSLEER. The CDR3 is 15 residues long. The CDR3 sequence: CASSLRTGDTGELFF. As DNA, the CDR3 is TGCGCCAGCAGCCTGAGGACAGGGGACACCGGGGAGCTGTTTTTT.

The sample holds a few counts of this clone. The V gene is TRBV7-2, the J gene TRBJ2-7, with 12 positions matching TRBD1. CDR1 is SGHTA, CDR2 FQGNSA, per germline. CDR3 size: 15 residues. With V trimmed by 4 bases and J by 6 bases, 7 bases remained unmatched. The chain's CDR3 is CASSSLGTGGAEQYF. In nucleotides, the CDR3 is TGTGCCAGCAGCTCTTTAGGGACAGGGGGCGCCGAGCAGTACTTC.

The V gene is TRBV4-2, the J gene TRBJ1-2, with 12 bases matching TRBD1. Germline values: CDR1 LGHNA, CDR2 YNFKEQ. The CDR3 extends over 14 amino acids. J lost 7 bases, V lost 4 bases, and 4 bases had no gene match. CDR3 bases: TGTGCCAGCAGCCCGGGACAGGGGGCGTCTGGCTACACCTTC. It specifies CASSPGQGASGYTF.

The V gene is TRBV5-1, the J gene TRBJ2-2; 11 bases align to TRBD1. CDR3 length equals 17 residues. In germline, CDR1 is SGHRS, CDR2 YFSETQ. Unmatched junction bases numbered 7, after V lost 1 base and J lost 5 bases. The CDR3 loop is CASSLLAGQGATGELFF. CDR3 DNA: TGCGCCAGCAGCTTGTTGGCCGGACAGGGGGCGACCGGGGAGCTGTTTTTT.

This clone was observed a handful of times. The rearrangement uses TRBV7-2 and TRBJ1-6, with 9 bases fitting TRBD1. The junction had 2 bases not matched to a gene; V was cut back by 4 bases and J by 7 bases. The CDR3 covers 14 residues. Germline CDR1 SGHTA, CDR2 FQGNSA. As DNA, the CDR3 is TGTGCCAGCAGCTACGGGACAGGGAATTCACCCCTCCACTTT. Residues: CASSYGTGNSPLHF. Using reference TRBV7-2 and TRBJ1-6 for the parts outside the CDR3, the full variable domain is GAGVSQSPSNKVTEKGKDVELRCDPISGHTALYWYRQSLGQGLEFLIYFQGNSAPDKSGLPSDRFSAERTGGSVSTLTIQRTQQEDSAVYLCASSYGTGNSPLHFGNGTRLTVT.